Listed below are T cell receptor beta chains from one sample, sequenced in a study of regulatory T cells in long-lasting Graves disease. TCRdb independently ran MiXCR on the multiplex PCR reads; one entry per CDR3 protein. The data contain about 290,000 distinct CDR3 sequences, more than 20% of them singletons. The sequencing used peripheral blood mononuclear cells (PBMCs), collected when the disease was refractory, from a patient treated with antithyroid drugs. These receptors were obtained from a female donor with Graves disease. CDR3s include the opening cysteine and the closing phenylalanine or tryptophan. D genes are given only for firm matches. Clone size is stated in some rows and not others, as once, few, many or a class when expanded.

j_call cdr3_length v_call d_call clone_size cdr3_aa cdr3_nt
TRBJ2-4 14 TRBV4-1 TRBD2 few CASSQVGGRNIQYF TGCGCCAGCAGCCAAGTGGGGGGGAGGAACATTCAGTACTTC
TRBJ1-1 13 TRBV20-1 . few CSATGDLSTEAFF TGCAGTGCTACGGGGGATCTTAGCACTGAAGCTTTCTTT
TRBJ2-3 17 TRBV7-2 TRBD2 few CASSLAPAGGPPDTQYF TGTGCCAGCAGCTTAGCGCCAGCGGGAGGGCCCCCAGATACGCAGTATTTT
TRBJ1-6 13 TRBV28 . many CASSGARVSPLHF TGTGCCAGCAGCGGGGCTAGGGTTTCACCCCTCCACTTT
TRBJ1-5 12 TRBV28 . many CASNGFRQPQHF TGTGCCAGCAATGGTTTTCGTCAGCCCCAGCATTTT
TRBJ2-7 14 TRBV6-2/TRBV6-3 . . CASRWSRSSYEQYF TGTGCCAGCAGATGGTCGCGCAGCTCCTACGAGCAGTACTTC
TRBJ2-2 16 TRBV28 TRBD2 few CASSLWTSGQPGELFF TGTGCCAGCAGTTTATGGACTAGCGGGCAGCCCGGGGAGCTGTTTTTT
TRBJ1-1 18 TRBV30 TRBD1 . CAWASLRDRANERTEAFF TGTGCCTGGGCCTCACTCCGGGACAGGGCGAATGAAAGGACTGAAGCTTTCTTT
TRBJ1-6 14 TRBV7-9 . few CASSLQGRDSPLHF TGTGCCAGCAGTCTGCAGGGGCGGGATTCACCCCTCCACTTT
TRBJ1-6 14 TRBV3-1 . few CASSRGDNPSPLHF TGTGCCAGCAGCCGAGGCGACAACCCCTCACCCCTCCACTTT
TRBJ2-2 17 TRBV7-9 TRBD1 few CASSVARTGLNTGELFF TGTGCCAGCAGCGTAGCTCGGACAGGTCTTAACACCGGGGAGCTGTTTTTT
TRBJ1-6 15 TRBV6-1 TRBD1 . CASIPGQGAHSPLHF TGTGCCAGCATTCCGGGACAGGGGGCCCATTCACCCCTCCACTTT
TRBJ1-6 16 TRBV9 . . CASSPRSDLPNSPLHF TGTGCCAGCAGCCCCCGTTCTGACCTACCTAATTCACCCCTCCACTTT
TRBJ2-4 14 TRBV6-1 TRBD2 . CASSPGLEGNIQYF TGTGCCAGCAGCCCGGGACTAGAGGGAAACATTCAGTACTTC
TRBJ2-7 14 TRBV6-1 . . CASSLQGGPYEQYF TGTGCCAGCAGCTTACAGGGGGGGCCCTACGAGCAGTACTTC
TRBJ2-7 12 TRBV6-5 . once CASSYQSYEQYF TGTGCCAGCAGTTACCAGTCCTACGAGCAGTACTTC
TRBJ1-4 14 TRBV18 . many CASSPTATNEKLFF TGTGCCAGCTCACCAACAGCAACTAATGAAAAACTGTTTTTT
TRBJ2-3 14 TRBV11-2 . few CASSLGTTDDTQYF TGTGCCAGCAGCTTAGGGACTACGGACGATACGCAGTATTTT
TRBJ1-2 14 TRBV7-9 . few CASSPLWTEEGYTF TGTGCCAGCAGCCCCCTATGGACGGAGGAAGGCTACACCTTC
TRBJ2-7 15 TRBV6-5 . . CASSYLGPLIYEQYF TGTGCCAGCAGTTATCTTGGCCCTCTGATCTACGAGCAGTACTTC
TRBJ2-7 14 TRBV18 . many CASSSRSAAYEQYF TGTGCCAGCTCAAGTCGAAGCGCGGCCTACGAGCAGTACTTC
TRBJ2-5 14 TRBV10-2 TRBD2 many CASSVVSGSETQYF TGCGCCAGCAGTGTCGTTAGCGGGAGTGAGACCCAGTACTTC
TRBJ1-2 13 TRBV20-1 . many CSARDTAPYGYTF TGCAGTGCTAGAGACACAGCCCCGTATGGCTACACCTTC
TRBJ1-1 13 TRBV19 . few CASRTEMNTEAFF TGTGCCAGTAGGACGGAGATGAACACTGAAGCTTTCTTT
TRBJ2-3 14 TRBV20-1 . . CSAQGPTNTDTQYF TGCAGTGCGCAGGGCCCGACAAACACAGATACGCAGTATTTT
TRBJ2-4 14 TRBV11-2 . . CASSLVGLANIQYF TGTGCCAGCAGCTTAGTGGGCCTGGCAAACATTCAGTACTTC
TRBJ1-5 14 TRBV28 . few CASSRDRPDQPQHF TGTGCCAGCAGCCGAGACAGGCCGGATCAGCCCCAGCATTTT
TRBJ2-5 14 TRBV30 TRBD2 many CAWSVGSGKETQYF TGTGCCTGGAGTGTTGGTAGCGGGAAGGAGACCCAGTACTTC
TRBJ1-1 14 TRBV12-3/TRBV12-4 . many CASSLMGGDTEAFF TGTGCCAGCAGTTTGATGGGGGGGGACACTGAAGCTTTCTTT
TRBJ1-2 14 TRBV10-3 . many CAISERAPNYGYTF TGTGCCATCAGTGAGCGGGCACCTAACTATGGCTACACCTTC
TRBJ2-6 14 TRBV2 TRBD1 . CARGQGIGANVLTF TGTGCCAGGGGACAGGGAATTGGGGCCAACGTCCTGACTTTC